These 18 T cell receptor beta chains came from one sample sequenced in a study of vaccination and CD4 T cells after COVID-19. What these receptors recognize is not known. The Oncomine TCR Beta short-read assay sequenced DNA from cultured CD4+ T cells. TCRdb reprocessed the PCR reads via MiXCR and lists one record per CDR3 protein. The sample records about 12,000 distinct CDR3 sequences, 25% to 35% being singletons. Treatment in this sample: approximately nine-day PBMC culture with coronavirus spike peptide pools or control peptides (ViraFEST assay). The sample here was CD4+ T cells from blood, cultured in vitro, taken before SARS-CoV-2 vaccination. The receptors here all came from a human donor who received a COVID-19 vaccine.

The rearrangement joins TRBV2 to TRBJ1-3; D uncertain. This CDR3 region has 13 residues. Trimming shortened V by 4 bases and J by 0 bases, and 4 bases separated the two germline ends. Per germline, CDR1 SNHLY and CDR2 FYNNEI. In DNA, the CDR3 is TGTGCCAGCAGTGGGAGCTCTGGAAACACCATATATTTT. Translating it yields CASSGSSGNTIYF.

The chain is built from TRBV19 and TRBJ2-3; D remains ambiguous. There are 14 residues in the CDR3. Trimming removed 9 bases from V and 0 bases from J, with 13 bases in between. Germline V gene sequence: CDR1 LNHDA, CDR2 SQIVND (reference sequence). In DNA, the CDR3 is TGTGCCAGCGCGTCGTTTGGAAGCACAGATACGCAGTATTTT. Translated, it gives CASASFGSTDTQYF.

This clonotype was counted only a few times. The rearrangement joins TRBV30 to TRBJ1-5; the D gene is possibly TRBD1 (6 bases). V lost 3 bases and J 4 bases, leaving 10 bases between the germline ends. Germline V lookup: CDR1 GTSNPN, CDR2 SVGIG (reference sequence). The CDR3 runs to 13 residues. CDR3 loop: CAWSPDRNQPQHF. The CDR3 DNA follows: TGTGCCTGGAGCCCGGACAGAAATCAGCCCCAGCATTTT.

The chain carries TRBV10-3 and TRBJ1-1, with D perhaps matching TRBD1 (6 bases). The germline V gene has CDR1 ENHRY and CDR2 SYGVKD. The CDR3 is 16 residues long. V shed 10 bases and J shed 0 bases, with 21 bases lying between them. The chain's CDR3 is CATTGILISMNTEAFF. In nucleotides, the CDR3 is TGTGCCACCACAGGGATCCTTATAAGCATGAACACTGAAGCTTTCTTT.

J is TRBJ1-2 and V is TRBV4-1; the D gene is possibly TRBD1 (6 bases). V was shortened by 0 bases and J by 7 bases, with 21 bases between the two germline ends. CDR3 size: 17 residues. Germline assignment: CDR1 MGHRA and CDR2 YSYEKL. The CDR3 spells CASSQDGLSVWGLGYTF. The CDR3 region has the DNA TGCGCCAGCAGCCAAGATGGTCTGAGTGTCTGGGGGCTTGGCTACACCTTC.

The chain is built from TRBV20-1 and TRBJ2-3; 12 bases are a match to TRBD2. The CDR3 has 16 residues. Germline lookup yields CDR1 DFQATT and CDR2 SNEGSKA (reference sequence). V lost 2 bases and J lost 2; bases outside the gene matches: 5. In DNA, the CDR3 is TGCAGTGCTAGATTCTCTAGCGGGGGGGCCACAGATACGCAGTATTTT. This codes for CSARFSSGGATDTQYF.

This clonotype showed up just a few times. The V call is TRBV24-1, the J call TRBJ2-4, with D perhaps matching TRBD1 or TRBD2 (5 bases each). The CDR3 loop spans 16 amino acids. V lost 3 bases and J 5 bases, leaving 16 bases between the germline ends. Germline assignment: CDR1 KGHDR and CDR2 SFDVKD. The CDR3 sequence: CATSDGDPRGENIQYF. CDR3 nucleotides: TGTGCCACCAGTGATGGCGACCCAAGGGGAGAAAACATTCAGTACTTC.

This clonotype was counted a few times. The chain couples TRBV2 to TRBJ1-2, with 10 bases identical to TRBD1. V trimming: 6 bases; J trimming: 5 bases; junction bases outside the gene matches: 12. CDR1 and CDR2 from the germline V gene are SNHLY and FYNNEI. The CDR3 runs to 16 residues. The CDR3 here is CASRPTTGGAGYGYTF. The CDR3 nucleotides read TGTGCCAGCAGGCCAACGACAGGGGGCGCGGGATATGGCTACACCTTC.

The chain is built from TRBV25-1 and TRBJ1-1; 8 positions match TRBD1. V lost 4 bases and J lost 0; bases outside the gene matches: 4. The V gene's germline CDR1 is MGHDK and CDR2 SYGVNS. The CDR3 length is 15 residues. This CDR3 is CASSARTGMNTEAFF. Written as DNA, the CDR3 is TGTGCCAGCAGTGCCCGGACAGGGATGAACACTGAAGCTTTCTTT.

This clonotype has a handful of counts. The rearrangement joins TRBV19 to TRBJ2-7, with TRBD2 as a possible D gene (6 bases). Between the trimmed V and J ends, which lost 6 bases and 0 bases, there was a span of 12 bases. CDR3 length equals 14 residues. The germline V gene has CDR1 LNHDA and CDR2 SQIVND (reference sequence). CDR3 in DNA: TGTGCCAGTAGGGAGGGGTTTAGCTCCTACGAGCAGTACTTC. It specifies CASREGFSSYEQYF.

This clonotype was observed a few times. The chain links TRBV24-1 to TRBJ1-5, with D maybe TRBD1 (5 bases). The ends were cut back, 5 bases at V and 3 bases at J, with 10 bases in the middle. Germline assignment: CDR1 KGHDR and CDR2 SFDVKD. This CDR3 is 14 amino acids long. CDR3 loop: CATSVGTANQPQHF. Here the CDR3 DNA reads TGTGCCACCAGTGTCGGGACGGCCAATCAGCCCCAGCATTTT.

The rearrangement links TRBV20-1 to TRBJ2-1; no definite D call. Per germline, CDR1 DFQATT and CDR2 SNEGSKA (reference sequence). This CDR3 spans 10 amino acids. Trimming removed 5 bases at V and 9 bases at J, with 8 bases between. CDR3 sequence reads: CSAGISEQFF. The CDR3 bases are TGCAGTGCTGGAATAAGTGAGCAGTTCTTC.

This clonotype was picked up a small number of times. The chain combines TRBV20-1 with TRBJ2-5; 13 positions agree with TRBD2. The V segment lost 6 bases and the J segment 5 bases; nucleotides outside the gene matches: 12. Germline assignment: CDR1 DFQATT and CDR2 SNEGSKA (reference sequence). This CDR3 region has 16 residues. The CDR3 loop is CSASGLAGATGETQYF. The CDR3 region has the DNA TGCAGTGCGAGTGGACTAGCGGGGGCCACGGGGGAGACCCAGTACTTC.

CDR3 loop: CSASRGGTTDTQYF. CDR3 DNA: TGCAGTGCTAGCCGCGGGGGGACCACAGATACGCAGTATTTT. This chain uses TRBV20-1 with TRBJ2-3; TRBD2 agrees at 8 bases. V was clipped by 3 bases and J by 2 bases; unmatched bases: 4. CDR3 length: 14 amino acids. Per the germline V gene, CDR1 is DFQATT and CDR2 is SNEGSKA (reference sequence).

This clonotype was seen more than once but under ten times. CDR3 in amino acids: CSARGGQADTDTQYF. The CDR3 DNA reads as TGCAGTGCTAGAGGCGGACAGGCGGACACAGATACGCAGTATTTT. V is TRBV20-1 and J is TRBJ2-3; 7 bases align to TRBD1. Germline CDR1 DFQATT, CDR2 SNEGSKA (reference sequence). This CDR3 spans 15 amino acids. The V gene end was trimmed by 1 base and the J gene end by 2 bases; junction bases not matched to a gene: 6.

The chain joins TRBV7-9 to TRBJ1-4; D unclear. There are 15 residues in the CDR3. V lost 1 base to trimming and J lost 2 bases, with 8 bases between them. Per germline, CDR1 SEHNR and CDR2 FQNEAQ (reference sequence). The CDR3 sequence: CASSLEGSTNEKLFF. For the CDR3, the DNA is TGTGCCAGCAGCTTAGAAGGCAGTACTAATGAAAAACTGTTTTTT.

The chain joins TRBV5-4 to TRBJ2-3; D is perhaps TRBD1 (6 bases). Between the trimmed V and J ends, which lost 3 bases and 2 bases, there was a span of 13 bases. Germline V gene data show CDR1 as SGHNT and CDR2 as YYREEE (reference sequence). There are 15 residues in the CDR3. The CDR3 region has the DNA TGTGCCAGCAGCTGGATACAGGGTCCCACAGATACGCAGTATTTT. Translating gives CASSWIQGPTDTQYF.

The gene calls are TRBV27 and TRBJ1-5; tentative D call: TRBD1 (6 bases). Germline V CDR1 and CDR2: MNHEY, SMNVEV (reference sequence). The V end was cut by 4 bases, the J end by 1 base, with 8 bases between. The CDR3 has 14 residues. For the CDR3, the DNA is TGTGCCAGCAGTTCGGGGGCGAGCAATCAGCCCCAGCATTTT. Its translation is CASSSGASNQPQHF.